This T cell receptor beta chain derives from a study of cytomegalovirus exposure and HLA in healthy donors. Whole-study results and caveats: Follow-up analysis later connected one missense variant in DCLRE1C with trimming of TCR beta V- and J-genes.

In the PCR, 60 Vbeta and 13 Jbeta primers were used. Generated by immunoSEQ multiplex PCR, the TCRdb table keeps only in-frame clones and is missing some. The sample has approximately 170,000 clones, over 75% seen once. The ends were cut back, 3 bases at V and 2 bases at J, with 13 bases in the middle. CDR3 length: 14 residues. The germline V gene encodes CDR1 SQVTM and CDR2 ANQGSEA. On this clone: The target antigen is unknown.

This TCR was recovered from a man aged 50-59 years in good health and CMV-seropositive. Material for sequencing was PBMCs. V usage is TRBV29-1 and J usage is TRBJ1-2, with a weak D call TRBD1 (6 bases). This CDR3 reads CSVDSQGSNYGYTF. Written as DNA, the CDR3 is TGCAGCGTTGATTCCCAGGGGTCGAACTATGGCTACACCTTC.